This TCR beta chain was recorded in a study of somatic mutations in cytotoxic T cells in rheumatoid arthritis. Background on the study: Nearly 100% purity was obtained when some V beta antibody-stained T-cell populations were flow-sorted; these included V beta1+ cells sequenced for TCRB.

Germline CDR1 and CDR2: MGHRA and YSYEKL. Trimming removed 2 bases at V and 0 bases at J, with 4 bases between. The CDR3 loop spans 13 amino acids. Magnetic beads with positive selection isolated CD4+ and CD8+ fractions, whose purity was verified by flow cytometry. Authors' analysis steps: Published virus-specific TCRB sequences were rarely matched by patient CD8+ clones larger than 1%. The method was immunoSEQ multiplex PCR; TCRdb's version includes in-frame clones alone and lacks a portion of them. That table supplies the V and J calls and clone size; D and trimming were determined from the DNA. The data show under 20,000 clones, with approximately 80% seen just once and around 15% held by the top ten. Points from the study as a whole: With advancing age, CD8+ clonality climbed in rheumatoid arthritis patients but did not rise in healthy controls.

Note on this clone: Its specificity is unknown.

J is TRBJ2-5 and V is TRBV4-1; D uncertain. Specimen: CD8+ T cells sorted from blood. The TCR was taken from an adult with rheumatoid arthritis. The CDR3 DNA reads as TGCGCCAGCAGCCAACGGGACCAAGAGACCCAGTACTTC. It yields the protein CASSQRDQETQYF.